These 9 T cell receptor beta chains came from one sample sequenced in a study of T cells in Graves' hyperthyroidism and ophthalmopathy. Amplification yielded TCR beta CDR3 regions, with RNA transcripts as the source. The TCR CDR3 was amplified in a first-round RT-PCR using the HTBI primer set. TCRdb ran MiXCR on the multiplex PCR reads and lists one entry per CDR3 protein. The table lists roughly 57,000 distinct CDR3 sequences, roughly 50% of them singletons. Sequencing was done on a sample of blood. The receptor source for this set is a woman in her fifties or sixties with Graves' ophthalmopathy.

This clonotype was counted at least ten times. This chain's CDR3 is CASSLSHEQYF. DNA of the CDR3: TGTGCCAGCAGTTTATCGCACGAGCAGTACTTC. The chain carries TRBV12-3 or TRBV12-4 and TRBJ2-7; D is unresolved. This CDR3 spans 11 amino acids. The V end was cut by 2 bases, the J end by 5 bases, with 4 bases between.

This clonotype was observed many times. The rearrangement uses TRBV12-3 or TRBV12-4 and TRBJ1-1; 12 bases fit TRBD1. The CDR3 spans 15 residues. The J segment lost 9 bases and the V segment lost 3 bases, leaving 8 bases of the junction unmatched. The CDR3 here is CASSFSTGTGGQAFF. The CDR3 region has the DNA TGTGCCAGCAGTTTCTCCACCGGGACAGGGGGCCAAGCTTTCTTT.

In this sample, this clonotype turned up many times. The chain links TRBV20-1 to TRBJ2-7, with a possible D match to TRBD2 (6 bases). Trimming took off 0 bases at V and 1 base at J, with 13 bases between the two ends. This CDR3 region has 15 residues. The germline CDR1 and CDR2 sequences are DFQATT and SNEGSKA (reference sequence). The CDR3 DNA reads as TGCAGTGCTAGAGATGAGGCGGGGCTTTCCTACGAGCAGTACTTC. This encodes CSARDEAGLSYEQYF.

The V call is TRBV2, the J call TRBJ2-7, with D possibly being TRBD1 or TRBD2 (5 bases each). The germline V gene encodes CDR1 SNHLY and CDR2 FYNNEI. With 7 bases removed from V and 4 bases from J, the gap between germline ends came to 17 bases. This CDR3 comprises 14 residues. The CDR3 DNA is TGTGCCAGCAAAAGTCCTCCAGGGAGTTACGAGCAGTACTTC. Translating it yields CASKSPPGSYEQYF.

With regard to this clonotype: The junction does not match germline at one end; this may be a read error. This chain connects TRBV5-1 to TRBJ2-1; 12 nucleotides match TRBD2. Per the germline V gene, CDR1 is SGHRS and CDR2 is YFSETQ. This CDR3 contains 15 residues. CDR3 in amino acids: CAGSSTSGRCNEQFF. DNA for the CDR3: TGCGCCGGCAGCTCGACTAGCGGGAGATGCAATGAGCAGTTCTTC.

This clonotype came up many times. The chain is built from TRBV7-2 and TRBJ2-3; 8 positions match TRBD1. The CDR3 is made up of 16 amino acids. CDR1 and CDR2 (germline): SGHTA, FQGNSA. The junction had 9 bases not matched to a gene; V was cut back by 5 bases and J by 2 bases. CDR3 in amino acids: CASSGWTGPPTDTQYF. In DNA form, the CDR3 reads TGTGCCAGCAGCGGCTGGACAGGGCCGCCCACAGATACGCAGTATTTT.

On this clonotype: A much bigger clone sits one base away, suggesting this may be a read error. J is TRBJ2-1 and V is TRBV3-1; D possibly corresponds to TRBD2 (5 bases). The CDR3 contains 15 residues. The germline V gene has CDR1 LGHDT and CDR2 YNNKEL (reference sequence). CDR3 in amino acids: CASSQEGSSYNGQFF. DNA of the CDR3: TGTGCCAGCAGCCAGGAAGGGAGCTCCTACAATGGGCAGTTCTTC.

For this clonotype: Given the absence of the conserved phenylalanine or tryptophan at the CDR3 end, a read error is likely. It is unclear where the CDR3 begins or ends on the DNA, so no DNA is shown, and the CDR3 is as TCRdb lists it. The chain has TRBV12-3 or TRBV12-4 and TRBJ2-7; the D call of TRBD2 is as the table states it, not checked on the DNA. The CDR3 is 15 residues long, counting both termini. The CDR3 sequence: CASSFYGWDPYEQCL.

V and J are TRBV6-5 and TRBJ1-1; 7 nucleotides match TRBD1. Germline V CDR1 and CDR2: MNHEY, SVGAGI. The V gene end was trimmed by 0 bases and the J gene end by 11 bases; junction bases not matched to a gene: 3. This CDR3 is 12 amino acids long. The CDR3 region is CASSYSGTVAFF. In nucleotides, the CDR3 is TGTGCCAGCAGTTACTCCGGGACAGTGGCTTTCTTT.